These 19 T cell receptor beta chains were all obtained from the same sample, sequenced in a study of response to subunit inactivated influenza vaccine. Via MiXCR, TCRdb re-called the RT-PCR reads, giving one row per CDR3 protein. The sample yields fewer than 750,000 distinct CDR3 sequences, about 15% seen once. The source was PBMCs from blood, collected 12 days after vaccination. All receptors come from a man aged 50 to 60 who received an inactivated influenza vaccine.

This sequence joins TRBV10-3 and TRBJ2-3; D uncertain. V lost 6 bases and J 0 bases, leaving 19 bases between the germline ends. Germline lookup yields CDR1 ENHRY and CDR2 SYGVKD. This CDR3 region has 17 residues. The CDR3 here is CAISEPGVLPSTDTQYF. CDR3 DNA: TGTGCCATCAGCGAACCTGGCGTGTTGCCTAGCACAGATACGCAGTATTTT.

This clonotype has a count of ten or more. The chain joins TRBV5-6 to TRBJ1-1; TRBD1 is a possible D gene (6 bases). Germline assignment: CDR1 SGHDT and CDR2 YYEEEE. With 4 bases removed from V and 0 bases from J, the gap between germline ends came to 13 bases. This CDR3 contains 15 residues. The CDR3 is CASSATDRLNTEAFF. The CDR3 DNA reads TGTGCCAGCAGCGCAACGGACAGATTGAACACTGAAGCTTTCTTT.

The J gene is TRBJ2-2, the V gene TRBV7-9; D is unclear. CDR3 size: 14 residues. Germline lookup yields CDR1 SEHNR and CDR2 FQNEAQ (reference sequence). V lost 3 bases and J 2 bases, leaving 7 bases between the germline ends. In DNA form, the CDR3 reads TGTGCCAGCAGCTTTAGTCTTAACACCGGGGAGCTGTTTTTT. Protein sequence: CASSFSLNTGELFF.

This clonotype was counted at least ten times. V usage is TRBV9 and J usage is TRBJ1-1, with a weak D call TRBD1 (5 bases). Trimming took off 4 bases at V and 11 bases at J, with 21 bases between the two ends. Germline V gene sequence: CDR1 SGDLS, CDR2 YYNGEE. This CDR3 region has 14 residues. CDR3 nucleotides: TGTGCCAGCAGCCCGCGGGGGGATCATGCTGGTGCTTTCTTT. This translates into CASSPRGDHAGAFF.

This chain joins TRBV7-9 and TRBJ2-1; 10 positions match TRBD1. CDR3 length: 15 amino acids. Trimming took 4 bases from V and 3 from J; bases not matched to a gene: 3. Germline-derived CDR1 and CDR2 are SEHNR and FQNEAQ (reference sequence). The CDR3 reads CASSSGTGDYNEQFF. The CDR3 DNA reads TGTGCCAGCAGCTCCGGGACAGGGGACTACAATGAGCAGTTCTTC.

The J gene is TRBJ2-1, the V gene TRBV5-1; 8 bases line up with TRBD2. Germline V CDR1 and CDR2: SGHRS, YFSETQ. Trimming removed 4 bases from V and 6 bases from J; junction bases left unmatched: 9. The CDR3 runs to 15 residues. CDR3 in amino acids: CASSVSGAPVNEQFF. Here the CDR3 DNA reads TGCGCCAGCAGCGTTAGCGGGGCCCCGGTCAATGAGCAGTTCTTC. The whole variable domain, remainder taken from reference TRBV5-1 and TRBJ2-1, is KAGVTQTPRYLIKTRGQQVTLSCSPISGHRSVSWYQQTPGQGLQFLFEYFSETQRNKGNFPGRFSGRQFSNSRSEMNVSTLELGDSALYLCASSVSGAPVNEQFFGPGTRLTVL.

This chain links TRBV7-2 with TRBJ2-3, with D possibly being TRBD1 (5 bases). V lost 3 bases and J lost 0, with 10 bases in between. Germline V lookup: CDR1 SGHTA, CDR2 FQGNSA. The CDR3 consists of 15 residues. CDR3 amino acids: CASSFRQMSTDTQYF. CDR3 coding DNA: TGTGCCAGCAGCTTTCGACAGATGAGCACAGATACGCAGTATTTT.

Regarding this clonotype: No DNA is shown, since the ends of the CDR3 on it are uncertain; the CDR3 is the one TCRdb lists. The chain joins TRBV11-2 to TRBJ2-7; TRBD1 is the table's D call and was not checked against the DNA. The CDR3 region is 15 residues in length, termini included. From germline, CDR1 is SGHAT and CDR2 FQNNGV. CDR3 amino acids: CASSWGTGTPYEHYF.

This chain links TRBV5-1 with TRBJ1-2; 8 bases align to TRBD1. Germline V gives CDR1 SGHRS, CDR2 YFSETQ. Trimming cost V 2 bases and J 4 bases; bases outside gene matches: 7. The CDR3 covers 15 residues. The CDR3 sequence is CASSLIGQGVYGYTF. DNA of the CDR3: TGCGCCAGCAGCTTAATCGGACAGGGAGTCTATGGCTACACCTTC.

The table lists this clonotype with a few counts. The chain is built from TRBV10-3 and TRBJ2-1, with 11 bases that match TRBD2. Germline V CDR1 and CDR2: ENHRY, SYGVKD. V lost 6 bases and J lost 4; bases outside the gene matches: 8. This CDR3 is 16 amino acids long. The chain's CDR3 is CAISGTSGPTYNEQFF. The CDR3 nucleotides are TGTGCCATCAGCGGGACTAGCGGACCCACATACAATGAGCAGTTCTTC.

The CDR3 here is CASSRGTGGFIEKLFF. In DNA, the CDR3 is TGTGCCAGCAGCCGCGGAACAGGGGGCTTTATCGAAAAACTGTTTTTT. The chain joins TRBV9 to TRBJ1-4; 9 nucleotides match TRBD1. CDR1 SGDLS and CDR2 YYNGEE come from the germline V gene. Germline trimming cut 4 bases from V and 8 bases from J; bases unmatched to any gene: 12. The CDR3 is 16 amino acids. Combining the CDR3 with reference TRBV9 and TRBJ1-4 gives the whole variable domain DSGVTQTPKHLITATGQRVTLRCSPRSGDLSVYWYQQSLDQGLQFLIQYYNGEERAKGNILERFSAQQFPDLHSELNLSSLELGDSALYFCASSRGTGGFIEKLFFGSGTQLSVL.

This clonotype was detected a few times. The chain employs TRBV29-1 and TRBJ2-7; D uncertain. The germline V gene has CDR1 SQVTM and CDR2 ANQGSEA. The CDR3 spans 13 residues. V lost 6 bases and J 1 base, leaving 13 bases between the germline ends. CDR3 residues: CSVEDRASYEQYF. CDR3 coding DNA: TGCAGCGTCGAGGATCGGGCGTCCTACGAGCAGTACTTC.

The table lists this clonotype with a few counts. The rearrangement joins TRBV4-1 to TRBJ2-1; 9 bases fit TRBD2. J gave up 4 bases and V 1 base, and 5 bases lay outside the gene matches. The CDR3 covers 16 residues. CDR1 is MGHRA, CDR2 YSYEKL, per germline. DNA for the CDR3: TGCGCCAGCAGCCAAGGTGGTAGCGGGGGATACAATGAGCAGTTCTTC. It translates to CASSQGGSGGYNEQFF.

The genes are TRBV4-3 and TRBJ2-3, with D perhaps given as TRBD1 or TRBD2 (5 bases each). The V gene's germline CDR1 is LGHNA and CDR2 YSLEER. The V and J ends lost 4 bases and 3 bases respectively, with 20 bases between them. This CDR3 spans 17 amino acids. In nucleotides, the CDR3 is TGCGCCAGCAGCCCCATGAGGGGCAGGGTGTTTACAGATACGCAGTATTTT. Residues: CASSPMRGRVFTDTQYF.

The chain carries TRBV5-6 and TRBJ2-6, with D unresolved. Germline CDR1 and CDR2: SGHDT and YYEEEE. The CDR3 extends over 16 amino acids. V lost 0 bases and J lost 2, with 9 bases in between. In DNA, the CDR3 is TGTGCCAGCAGCTTGGGGGGTGGACCTGGGGCCAACGTCCTGACTTTC. This gives the protein CASSLGGGPGANVLTF. Full variable domain (missing parts from reference TRBV5-6 and TRBJ2-6): DAGVTQSPTHLIKTRGQQVTLRCSPKSGHDTVSWYQQALGQGPQFIFQYYEEEERQRGNFPDRFSGHQFPNYSSELNVNALLLGDSALYLCASSLGGGPGANVLTFGAGSRLTVL.

The table lists this clonotype with a few counts. The V call is TRBV6-5, the J call TRBJ2-7; 10 bases agree with TRBD1. The V and J ends lost 2 bases and 0 bases, in that order; junction bases with no gene match: 7. Germline CDR1 MNHEY, CDR2 SVGAGI. This CDR3 contains 17 residues. The DNA of the CDR3 is TGTGCCAGCAGTTACATGGGACAGGGGCTAACCTCCTACGAGCAGTACTTC. Its translation: CASSYMGQGLTSYEQYF.

The gene calls are TRBV5-1 and TRBJ2-1; TRBD2 matches 10 bases. The CDR3 is 14 amino acids. The ends lost 5 bases at V and 4 bases at J; junction bases unmatched: 3. CDR1 and CDR2 from the germline V gene are SGHRS and YFSETQ. CDR3 DNA: TGCGCCAGCAGGCTAGCGGGAGCTTACAATGAGCAGTTCTTC. Protein: CASRLAGAYNEQFF.

This chain uses TRBV12-3 or TRBV12-4 with TRBJ1-4; D is unresolved. CDR3 length: 14 amino acids. The V and J ends lost 5 bases and 1 base respectively, with 8 bases between them. CDR3 DNA: TGTGCCAGCAGTACCCTGGGAACTAATGAAAAACTGTTTTTT. As protein: CASSTLGTNEKLFF.

This clonotype was counted only a few times. CDR3 in amino acids: CASSQAEDTEAFF. DNA of the CDR3: TGTGCCAGCAGCCAAGCGGAGGACACTGAAGCTTTCTTT. V is TRBV4-2 and J is TRBJ1-1; D not certain. V lost 1 base and J 3 bases, leaving 6 bases between the germline ends. CDR1 is LGHNA, CDR2 YNFKEQ, per germline. The CDR3 loop spans 13 amino acids.